The sample holds many counts of the clone carrying this TCR beta chain. Its antigen is currently unknown. The data were taken from a study of neurological immune-mediated disorders. Trimming shortened V by 1 base and J by 3 bases, and 13 bases separated the two germline ends. In germline, CDR1 is SEHNR, CDR2 FQNEAQ (reference sequence). CDR3 length equals 15 residues. Study-wide results and caveats: Patients with HTLV-1-associated myelopathy showed the most TCR clonal expansion. Those with multiple sclerosis showed the least, falling below healthy controls.

One entry per CDR3 protein, called by TCRdb with MiXCR from the 5' RACE reads. Of fewer than 90,000 distinct CDR3 sequences detected, about 9.4% appear once; the ten largest clones hold more than 1.5%. What was sequenced was PBMCs. The V and J genes are TRBV7-9 and TRBJ2-7, with D uncertain. The TCR was taken from a man aged 35-49 years in good health. The CDR3 DNA reads as TGTGCCAGCAGCTTAGTAGGCGGACGGATCTACGAGCAGTACTTC. The encoded protein is CASSLVGGRIYEQYF. Full variable domain (outside the CDR3, taken from reference TRBV7-9 and TRBJ2-7): DTGVSQNPRHKITKRGQNVTFRCDPISEHNRLYWYRQTLGQGPEFLTYFQNEAQLEKSRLLSDRFSAERPKGSFSTLEIQRTEQGDSAMYLCASSLVGGRIYEQYFGPGTRLTVT.